These 9 T cell receptor beta chains came from one sample sequenced in a study of blood T cell repertoires in COVID-19. Some clones are missing from TCRdb's copy, which holds only in-frame ones; the method was immunoSEQ multiplex PCR. The sample has around 89,000 clones; roughly nine tenths are singletons. The sequenced material came from peripheral blood. These receptors were collected from a man aged 45 to 65 with acute or convalescent COVID-19.

CDR3: CASTSGSAYEQYF. CDR3 DNA sequence: TGTGCCAGCACCTCCGGGAGCGCCTACGAGCAGTACTTC. The chain combines TRBV6-5 with TRBJ2-7; D might be TRBD2 (6 bases). The germline V gene has CDR1 MNHEY and CDR2 SVGAGI. The length of the CDR3 is 13 residues. V was cut by 7 bases and J by 2 bases, with 12 bases left in between.

The CDR3 DNA sequence: TGTGCCACCAGCAGAGATCAGGGGGCAGTCAATCAGCCCCAGCATTTT. This sequence encodes CATSRDQGAVNQPQHF. The rearrangement links TRBV15 to TRBJ1-5, with TRBD1 matching over 8 bases. Per germline, CDR1 LNHNV and CDR2 YYDKDF (reference sequence). This CDR3 has 16 residues. Unmatched junction bases numbered 4, after V lost 0 bases and J lost 3 bases.

This clone was recorded a few times. The V call is TRBV6-6, the J call TRBJ1-4, with TRBD1 matching over 10 bases. The junction had 8 bases not matched to a gene; V was cut back by 4 bases and J by 6 bases. Germline V gives CDR1 MNHNY, CDR2 SVGAGI (reference sequence). The CDR3 covers 16 residues. In DNA form, the CDR3 reads TGTGCCAGCAGTTTTCGACAGGGGGCGGGAGATGAAAAACTGTTTTTT. Protein product: CASSFRQGAGDEKLFF.

The J gene is TRBJ1-2, the V gene TRBV20-1; no firm D call. From germline, CDR1 is DFQATT and CDR2 SNEGSKA (reference sequence). V lost 5 bases to trimming and J lost 4 bases, with 8 bases between them. The CDR3 contains 11 residues. The CDR3 loop is CSAYWSYGYTF. In nucleotides, the CDR3 is TGCAGTGCTTACTGGTCCTATGGCTACACCTTC.

The chain combines TRBV28 with TRBJ2-3; D perhaps matches TRBD1 (5 bases). The ends were cut back, 6 bases at V and 4 bases at J, with 17 bases in the middle. The CDR3 has 15 residues. Germline assignment: CDR1 MDHEN and CDR2 SYDVKM. CDR3 bases: TGTGCCAGCAGCCTTATCGCAGGGCAAGCAGATACGCAGTATTTT. Translated: CASSLIAGQADTQYF.

The J gene is TRBJ2-3, the V gene TRBV6-8, with 8 nucleotides matching TRBD2. CDR3 length: 15 residues. Germline V gene sequence: CDR1 MNHGY, CDR2 SAAAGT. The trim removed 7 bases at V and 2 bases at J, leaving 8 bases unmatched. CDR3 protein: CASIKKRGTTDTQYF. CDR3 DNA: TGTGCCAGCATCAAAAAGCGGGGGACCACAGATACGCAGTATTTT.

The genes are TRBV9 and TRBJ2-3; weak D call: TRBD1 (5 bases). The germline V gene has CDR1 SGDLS and CDR2 YYNGEE. The CDR3 is made up of 15 amino acids. With 2 bases removed from V and 2 bases from J, the gap between germline ends came to 12 bases. CDR3 bases: TGTGCCAGCAGCGTGTATGACAGCTCCACAGATACGCAGTATTTT. Its translation is CASSVYDSSTDTQYF.

J is TRBJ2-6 and V is TRBV7-4; 7 bases line up with TRBD2. Germline values: CDR1 SGHVT, CDR2 SQSDAQ. This CDR3 contains 13 residues. The CDR3 here is CPREVTGANVLTF. The CDR3 nucleotides are TGTCCACGGGAGGTTACCGGGGCCAACGTCCTGACTTTC. Full variable domain (missing parts from reference TRBV7-4 and TRBJ2-6): GAGVSQSPRYKVAKRGRDVALRCDSISGHVTLYWYRQTLGQGSEVLTYSQSDAQRDKSGRPSGRFSAERPERSVSTLKIQRTEQGDSAVYLCPREVTGANVLTFGAGSRLTVL.

This clone showed up just once. The same CDR3 arises from other DNA sequences in this sample as well. This chain uses TRBV10-3 with TRBJ1-1; D is perhaps TRBD1 (5 bases). V was clipped by 10 bases and J by 1 base, with 7 bases between them. The CDR3 covers 11 residues. Germline assignment: CDR1 ENHRY and CDR2 SYGVKD. For the CDR3, the DNA is TGTGCCACCCAGGGGAACACTGAAGCTTTCTTT. Protein sequence: CATQGNTEAFF.